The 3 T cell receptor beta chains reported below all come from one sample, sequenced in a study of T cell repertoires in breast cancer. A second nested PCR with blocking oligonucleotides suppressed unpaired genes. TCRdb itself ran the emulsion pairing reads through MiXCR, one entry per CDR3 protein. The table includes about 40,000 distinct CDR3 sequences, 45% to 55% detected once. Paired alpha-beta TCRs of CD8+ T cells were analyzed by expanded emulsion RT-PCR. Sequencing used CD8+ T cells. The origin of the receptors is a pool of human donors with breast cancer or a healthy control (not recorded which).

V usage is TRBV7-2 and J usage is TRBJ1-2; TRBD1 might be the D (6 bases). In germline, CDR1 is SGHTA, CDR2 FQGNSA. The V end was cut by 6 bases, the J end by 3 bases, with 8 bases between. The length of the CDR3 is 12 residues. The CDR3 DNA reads TGTGCCAGCAGGGGGGCGGACTATGGCTACACCTTC. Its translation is CASRGADYGYTF.

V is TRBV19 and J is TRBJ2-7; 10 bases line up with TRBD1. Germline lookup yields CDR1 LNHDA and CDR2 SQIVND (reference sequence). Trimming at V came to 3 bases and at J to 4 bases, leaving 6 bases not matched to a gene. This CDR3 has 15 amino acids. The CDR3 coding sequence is TGTGCCAGTAGTATTGCCGGGACAGGGGCATACGAGCAGTACTTC. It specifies CASSIAGTGAYEQYF.

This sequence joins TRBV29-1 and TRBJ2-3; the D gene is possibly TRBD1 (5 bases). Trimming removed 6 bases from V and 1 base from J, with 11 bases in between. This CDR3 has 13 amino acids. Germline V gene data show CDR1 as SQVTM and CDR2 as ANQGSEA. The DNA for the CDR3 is TGCAGCGTAGTGACAGCCCGCACAGATACGCAGTATTTT. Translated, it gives CSVVTARTDTQYF.